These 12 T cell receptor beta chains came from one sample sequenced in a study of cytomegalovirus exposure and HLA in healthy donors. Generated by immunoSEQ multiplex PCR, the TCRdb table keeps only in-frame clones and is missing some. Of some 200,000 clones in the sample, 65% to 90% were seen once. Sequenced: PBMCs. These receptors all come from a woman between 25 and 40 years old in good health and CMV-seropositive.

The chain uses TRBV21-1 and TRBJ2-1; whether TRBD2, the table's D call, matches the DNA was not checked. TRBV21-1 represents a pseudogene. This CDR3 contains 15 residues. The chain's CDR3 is CASSKCRSSYNEQFF. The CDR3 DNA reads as TGTGCCAGCAGCAAATGTAGGAGCTCCTACAATGAGCAGTTCTTC.

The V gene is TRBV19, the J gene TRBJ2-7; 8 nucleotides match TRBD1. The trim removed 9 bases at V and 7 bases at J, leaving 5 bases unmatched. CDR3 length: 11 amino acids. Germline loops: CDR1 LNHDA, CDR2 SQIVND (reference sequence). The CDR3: CASQGAREQYF. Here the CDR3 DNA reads TGTGCCAGCCAGGGGGCGCGGGAGCAGTACTTC.

The CDR3 sequence is CASSLEPGVPYNEQFF. Here the CDR3 DNA reads TGTGCCAGCAGTTTAGAACCAGGCGTTCCGTACAATGAGCAGTTCTTC. This chain links TRBV28 with TRBJ2-1; unclear D gene. Germline loops: CDR1 MDHEN, CDR2 SYDVKM. CDR3 size: 16 residues. V was cut by 2 bases and J by 4 bases, with 15 bases left in between.

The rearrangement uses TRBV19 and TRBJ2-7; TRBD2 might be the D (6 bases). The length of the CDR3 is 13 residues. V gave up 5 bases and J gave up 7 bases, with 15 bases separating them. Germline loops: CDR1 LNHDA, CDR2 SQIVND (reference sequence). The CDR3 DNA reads TGTGCCAGTAGTGCAAGAGGGGCGGGGGAGCAGTACTTC. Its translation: CASSARGAGEQYF. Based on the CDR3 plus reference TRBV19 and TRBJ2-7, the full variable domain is DGGITQSPKYLFRKEGQNVTLSCEQNLNHDAMYWYRQDPGQGLRLIYYSQIVNDFQKGDIAEGYSVSREKKESFPLTVTSAQKNPTAFYLCASSARGAGEQYFGPGTRLTVT.

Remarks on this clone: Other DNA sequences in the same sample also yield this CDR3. CDR3 sequence: CASSPGQYNEQFF. The CDR3, as DNA: TGCGCCAGCAGCCCGGGACAGTACAATGAGCAGTTCTTC. V and J are TRBV5-1 and TRBJ2-1; 7 bases fit TRBD1. The CDR3 extends over 13 amino acids. CDR1 SGHRS and CDR2 YFSETQ come from the germline V gene. With 4 bases clipped from V and 4 bases from J, the junction kept 2 bases outside the gene matches.

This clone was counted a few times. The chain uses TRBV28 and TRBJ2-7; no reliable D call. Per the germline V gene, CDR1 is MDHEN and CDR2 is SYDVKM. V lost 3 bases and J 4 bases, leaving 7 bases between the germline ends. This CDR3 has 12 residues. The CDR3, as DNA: TGTGCCAGCAGTTTGGCAGGTTACGAGCAGTACTTC. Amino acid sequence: CASSLAGYEQYF.

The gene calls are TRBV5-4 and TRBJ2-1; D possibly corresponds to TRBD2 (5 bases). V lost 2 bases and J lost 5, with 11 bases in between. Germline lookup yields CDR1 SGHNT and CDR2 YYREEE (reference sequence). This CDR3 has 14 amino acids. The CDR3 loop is CASSFVSAHNEQFF. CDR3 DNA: TGTGCCAGCAGCTTCGTTAGCGCACACAATGAGCAGTTCTTC.

This CDR3 reads CASSLGLAPGEQYF. Here the CDR3 DNA reads TGTGCCAGCAGCTTGGGACTTGCTCCTGGCGAGCAGTACTTC. V usage is TRBV7-9 and J usage is TRBJ2-7, with D possibly being TRBD2 (6 bases). The V end lost 3 bases, the J end lost 6 bases, and 15 bases lay between the germline ends. The CDR3 is 14 amino acids. Germline V gene data show CDR1 as SEHNR and CDR2 as FQNEAQ (reference sequence).

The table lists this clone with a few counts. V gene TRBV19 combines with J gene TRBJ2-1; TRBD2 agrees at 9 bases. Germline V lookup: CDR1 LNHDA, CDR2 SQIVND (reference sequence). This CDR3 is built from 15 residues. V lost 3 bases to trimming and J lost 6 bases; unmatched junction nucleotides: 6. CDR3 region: CASSIPGLAANEQFF. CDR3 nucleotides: TGTGCCAGTAGTATCCCGGGACTAGCAGCCAATGAGCAGTTCTTC.

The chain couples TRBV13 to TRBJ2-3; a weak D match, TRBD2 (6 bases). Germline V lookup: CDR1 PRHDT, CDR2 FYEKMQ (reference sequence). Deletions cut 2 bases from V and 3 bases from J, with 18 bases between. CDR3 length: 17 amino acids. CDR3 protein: CASSLFVREPRTDTQYF. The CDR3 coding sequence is TGTGCCAGCAGCTTATTCGTCCGGGAGCCCCGGACAGATACGCAGTATTTT.

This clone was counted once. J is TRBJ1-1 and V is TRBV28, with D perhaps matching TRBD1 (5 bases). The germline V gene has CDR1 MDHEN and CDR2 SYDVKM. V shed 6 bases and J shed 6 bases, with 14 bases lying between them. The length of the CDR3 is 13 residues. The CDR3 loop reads CASSARTPPEAFF. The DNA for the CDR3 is TGTGCCAGCAGCGCTAGGACACCGCCTGAAGCTTTCTTT.

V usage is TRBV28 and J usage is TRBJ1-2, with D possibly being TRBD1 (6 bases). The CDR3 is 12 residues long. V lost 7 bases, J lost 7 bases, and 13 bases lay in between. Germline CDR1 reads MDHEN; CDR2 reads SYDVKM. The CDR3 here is CASTQGRGGYTF. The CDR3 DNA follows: TGTGCCAGCACACAGGGACGGGGTGGCTACACCTTC.